The clone carrying this T cell receptor (beta chain) was observed a few times. Its antigen remains unknown. A roughly 11-day culture period preceded the isolation of CD4+ T cells. The participants, recipients of two vaccine doses, got either BNT162b2 or mRNA-1273. Researchers swapped half the medium for IL-2 medium on both days 3 and 7. The sample originates from a study of vaccination effects on CD4 cells after COVID-19. Assay: immunoSEQ multiplex PCR; the TCRdb copy retains only in-frame clones and omits some. The data hold tens of thousands of clones, with 65% to 80% observed a single time. Per the germline V gene, CDR1 is KGHSH and CDR2 is LQKENI. The CDR3 totals 12 residues. The germline V and J ends were trimmed by 3 bases and 4 bases, with 4 bases remaining between them.

The TCR was taken from a human donor who received a COVID-19 vaccine. The sequences come from CD4+ T cells from PBMCs cultured without peptide, collected after COVID-19 vaccination. The rearrangement joins TRBV18 to TRBJ1-5; D unresolved. The CDR3 sequence is CASSPVNQPQHF. The DNA for the CDR3 is TGTGCCAGCTCACCGGTTAATCAGCCCCAGCATTTT.